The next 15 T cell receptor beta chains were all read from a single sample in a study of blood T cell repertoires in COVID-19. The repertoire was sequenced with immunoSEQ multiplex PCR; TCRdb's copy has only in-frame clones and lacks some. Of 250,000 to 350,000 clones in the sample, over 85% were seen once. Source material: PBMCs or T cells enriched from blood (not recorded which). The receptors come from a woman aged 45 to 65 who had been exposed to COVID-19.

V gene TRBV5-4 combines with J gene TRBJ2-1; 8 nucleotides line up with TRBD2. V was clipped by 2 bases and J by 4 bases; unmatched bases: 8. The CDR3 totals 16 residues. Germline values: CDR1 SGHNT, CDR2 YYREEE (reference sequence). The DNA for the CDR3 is TGTGCCAGCAGCTTACCGTTCGCGGGAGGATACAATGAGCAGTTCTTC. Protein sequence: CASSLPFAGGYNEQFF.

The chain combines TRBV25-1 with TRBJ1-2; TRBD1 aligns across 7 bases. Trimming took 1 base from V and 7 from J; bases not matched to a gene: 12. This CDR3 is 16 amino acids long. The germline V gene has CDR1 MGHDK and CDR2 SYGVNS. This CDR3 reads CASSEFGQDFFPGYTF. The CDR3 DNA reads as TGTGCCAGCAGTGAATTCGGACAGGATTTTTTCCCTGGCTACACCTTC.

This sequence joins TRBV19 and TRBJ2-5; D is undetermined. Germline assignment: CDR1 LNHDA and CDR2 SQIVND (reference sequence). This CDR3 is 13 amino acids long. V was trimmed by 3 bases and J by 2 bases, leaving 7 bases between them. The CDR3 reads CASSIHRQETQYF. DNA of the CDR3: TGTGCCAGTAGTATCCACAGACAAGAGACCCAGTACTTC.

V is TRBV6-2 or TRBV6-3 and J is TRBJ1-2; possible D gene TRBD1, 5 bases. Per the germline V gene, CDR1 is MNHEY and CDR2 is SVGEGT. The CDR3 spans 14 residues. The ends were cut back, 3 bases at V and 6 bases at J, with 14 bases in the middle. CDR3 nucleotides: TGTGCCAGCAGTTATGCGGGGACGTCGGATGGCTACACCTTC. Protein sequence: CASSYAGTSDGYTF.

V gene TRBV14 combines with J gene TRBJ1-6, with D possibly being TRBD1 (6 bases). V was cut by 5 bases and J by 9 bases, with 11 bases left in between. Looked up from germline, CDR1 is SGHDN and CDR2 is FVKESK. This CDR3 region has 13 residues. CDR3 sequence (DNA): TGTGCCAGCAGCTGGACAGTTCGTTCACCCCTCCACTTT. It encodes CASSWTVRSPLHF.

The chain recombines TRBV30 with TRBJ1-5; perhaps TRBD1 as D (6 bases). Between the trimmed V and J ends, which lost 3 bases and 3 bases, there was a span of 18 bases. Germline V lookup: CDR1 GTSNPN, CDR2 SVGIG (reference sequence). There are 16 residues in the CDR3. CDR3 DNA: TGTGCCTGGAGGCCGGGGCAGGGGCGGAACAATCAGCCCCAGCATTTT. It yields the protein CAWRPGQGRNNQPQHF. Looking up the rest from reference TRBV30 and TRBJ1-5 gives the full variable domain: SQTIHQWPATLVQPVGSPLSLECTVEGTSNPNLYWYRQAAGRGLQLLFYSVGIGQISSEVPQNLSASRPQDRQFILSSKKLLLSDSGFYLCAWRPGQGRNNQPQHFGDGTRLSIL.

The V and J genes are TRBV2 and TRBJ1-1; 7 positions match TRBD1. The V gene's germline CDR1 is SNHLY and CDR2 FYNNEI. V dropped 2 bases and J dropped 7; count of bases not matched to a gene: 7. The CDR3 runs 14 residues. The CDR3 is CASSETTTGLEAFF. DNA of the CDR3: TGTGCCAGCAGTGAAACAACGACAGGGCTTGAAGCTTTCTTT. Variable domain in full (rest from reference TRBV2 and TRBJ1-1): EPEVTQTPSHQVTQMGQEVILRCVPISNHLYFYWYRQILGQKVEFLVSFYNNEISEKSEIFDDQFSVERPDGSNFTLKIRSTKLEDSAMYFCASSETTTGLEAFFGQGTRLTVV.

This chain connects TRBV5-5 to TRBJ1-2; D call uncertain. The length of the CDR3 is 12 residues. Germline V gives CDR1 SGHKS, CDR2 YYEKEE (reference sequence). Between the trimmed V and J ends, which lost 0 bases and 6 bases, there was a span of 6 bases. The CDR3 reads CASSLVVDGYTF. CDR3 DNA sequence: TGTGCCAGCAGCTTGGTAGTCGATGGCTACACCTTC.

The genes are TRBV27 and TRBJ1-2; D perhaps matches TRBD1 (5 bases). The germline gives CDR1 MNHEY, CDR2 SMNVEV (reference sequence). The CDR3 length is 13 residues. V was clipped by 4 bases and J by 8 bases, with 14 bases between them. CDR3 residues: CASSSSTAGGYTF. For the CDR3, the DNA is TGTGCCAGCAGTTCCTCGACAGCGGGAGGCTACACCTTC.

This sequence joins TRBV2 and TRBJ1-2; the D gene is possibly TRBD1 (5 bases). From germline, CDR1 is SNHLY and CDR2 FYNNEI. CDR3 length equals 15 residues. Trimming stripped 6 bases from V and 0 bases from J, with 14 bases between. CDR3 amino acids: CASRGAGKTNYGYTF. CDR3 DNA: TGTGCCAGCAGGGGCGCAGGGAAAACTAACTATGGCTACACCTTC.

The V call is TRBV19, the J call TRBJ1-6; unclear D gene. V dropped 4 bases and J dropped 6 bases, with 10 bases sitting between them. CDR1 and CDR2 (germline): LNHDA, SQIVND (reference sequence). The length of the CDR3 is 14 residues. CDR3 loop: CASSTRSGNSPLHF. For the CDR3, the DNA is TGTGCCAGTAGTACAAGGTCGGGTAATTCACCCCTCCACTTT.

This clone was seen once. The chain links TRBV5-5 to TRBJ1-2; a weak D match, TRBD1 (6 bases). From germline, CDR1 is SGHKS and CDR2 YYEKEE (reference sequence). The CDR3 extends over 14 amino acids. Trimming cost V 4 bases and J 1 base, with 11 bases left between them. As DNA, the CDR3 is TGTGCCAGCAGCACAGGGACCTTTAACTATGGCTACACCTTC. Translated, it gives CASSTGTFNYGYTF. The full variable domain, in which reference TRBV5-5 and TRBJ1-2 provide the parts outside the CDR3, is DAGVTQSPTHLIKTRGQQVTLRCSPISGHKSVSWYQQVLGQGPQFIFQYYEKEERGRGNFPDRFSARQFPNYSSELNVNALLLGDSALYLCASSTGTFNYGYTFGSGTRLTVV.

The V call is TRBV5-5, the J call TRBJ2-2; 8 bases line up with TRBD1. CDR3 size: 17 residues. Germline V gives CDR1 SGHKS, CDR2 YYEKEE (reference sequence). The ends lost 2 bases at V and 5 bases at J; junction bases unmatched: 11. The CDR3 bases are TGTGCCAGCAGCTTACGACTCACAGGGGGTTTAACCGGGGAGCTGTTTTTT. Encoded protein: CASSLRLTGGLTGELFF.

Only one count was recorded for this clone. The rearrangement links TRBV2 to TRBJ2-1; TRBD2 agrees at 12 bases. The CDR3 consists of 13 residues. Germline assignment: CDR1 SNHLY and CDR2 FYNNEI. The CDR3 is CTLWLAGGPEQFF. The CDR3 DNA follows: TGTACTCTGTGGCTAGCGGGGGGGCCCGAGCAGTTCTTC.

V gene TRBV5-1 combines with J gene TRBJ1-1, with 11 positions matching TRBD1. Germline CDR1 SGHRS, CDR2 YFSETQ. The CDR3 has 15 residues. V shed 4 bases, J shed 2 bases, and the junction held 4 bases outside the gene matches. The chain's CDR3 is CASSGRTGGNTEAFF. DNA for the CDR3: TGCGCCAGCAGCGGTCGGACAGGGGGCAACACTGAAGCTTTCTTT.